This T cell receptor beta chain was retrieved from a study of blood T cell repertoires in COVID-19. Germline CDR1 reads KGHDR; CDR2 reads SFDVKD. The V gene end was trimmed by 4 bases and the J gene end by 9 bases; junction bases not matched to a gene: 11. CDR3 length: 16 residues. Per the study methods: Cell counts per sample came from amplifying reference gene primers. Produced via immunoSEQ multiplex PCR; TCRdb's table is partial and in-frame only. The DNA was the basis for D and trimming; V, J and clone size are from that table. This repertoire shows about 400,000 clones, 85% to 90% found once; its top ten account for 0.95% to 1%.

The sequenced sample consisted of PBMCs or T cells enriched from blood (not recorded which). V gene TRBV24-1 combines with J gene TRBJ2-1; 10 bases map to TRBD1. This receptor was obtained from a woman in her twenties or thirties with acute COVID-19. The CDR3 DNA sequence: TGTGCCACCAGTGAGTCTCGGGACAGGGGTATCGGTGAGCAGTTCTTC. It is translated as CATSESRDRGIGEQFF.